This TCR beta chain derives from a study of blood T cell repertoires in COVID-19. Study-level information: Both acute and convalescent COVID-19 samples were obtained from the United States, Italy and Spain. Sources were T cells, B-cell-depleted T cells, or PBMCs; the material itself was cDNA or gDNA.

Original handling: By means of reference gene primer amplification, nucleated cell counts were estimated. The table came from immunoSEQ multiplex PCR; TCRdb's copy has only in-frame clones and leaves some out. V, J and clone size are taken as reported in that table, and D and trimming were inferred from the DNA itself. The sample lists 60,000 or so clones, approximately 85% occurring once. The CDR3 extends over 17 amino acids. Germline V gene data show CDR1 as KGHSY and CDR2 as FQNENV. The germline V and J ends were trimmed by 2 bases and 0 bases, with 13 bases remaining between them. In regard to this clone: Other DNA sequences in the sample encode the same CDR3.

Specimen: peripheral blood. This rearrangement joins TRBV16 to TRBJ2-2; no clear D gene. The TCR was taken from a human donor in a cohort sampled during active COVID-19. The CDR3 DNA sequence: TGTGCCAGCAGCCAAGGGCCCTACAGATCGAACACCGGGGAGCTGTTTTTT. Protein product: CASSQGPYRSNTGELFF.